This T cell receptor (beta chain) was identified in a study of cytomegalovirus exposure and HLA in healthy donors. Overall study findings and caveats: When a later analysis compared HLA-associated TCR beta chains with equally common others, the HLA-associated chains turned out to be more clonally expanded and to have lower generation probabilities. A list of about 160 TCR beta chains associated with cytomegalovirus was given.

Comments on this clone: The antigen is unknown.

The PCR used 60 Vbeta and 13 Jbeta primers. Using immunoSEQ multiplex PCR, the repertoire was profiled, and TCRdb retains in-frame clones only, with some absent. Found here are about 130,000 clones, around 83% of them singletons; the top ten hold roughly 1.2%. This CDR3 is 20 amino acids long. V lost 6 bases, J lost 2 bases, and 13 bases stayed unmatched. Germline values: CDR1 MNHEY, CDR2 SMNVEV (reference sequence). Material: PBMCs. V gene TRBV27 combines with J gene TRBJ2-1; TRBD2 matches at 16 bases. This sequence was found in a girl aged 2 to 9 in good health and CMV-seronegative. CDR3 bases: TGTGCCAGCAGATTGGGACCGGGACTAGCGGGAGGGGCGGCCTACAATGAGCAGTTCTTC. This codes for CASRLGPGLAGGAAYNEQFF.